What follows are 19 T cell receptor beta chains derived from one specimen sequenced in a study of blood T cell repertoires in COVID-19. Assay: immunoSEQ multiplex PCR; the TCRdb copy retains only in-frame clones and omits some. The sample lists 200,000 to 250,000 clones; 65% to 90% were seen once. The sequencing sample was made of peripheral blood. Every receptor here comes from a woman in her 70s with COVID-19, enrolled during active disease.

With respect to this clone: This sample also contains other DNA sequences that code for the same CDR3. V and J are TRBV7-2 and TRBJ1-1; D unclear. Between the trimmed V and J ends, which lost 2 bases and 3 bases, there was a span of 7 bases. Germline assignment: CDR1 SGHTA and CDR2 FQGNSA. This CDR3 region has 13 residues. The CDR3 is CASSLRRDTEAFF. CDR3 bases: TGTGCCAGCAGCTTAAGGAGGGACACTGAAGCTTTCTTT.

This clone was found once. CDR3 sequence (DNA): TGTGCCAGCAGCGTAGAACTAGCCGAAGAGACCCAGTACTTC. Its translation: CASSVELAEETQYF. The rearrangement uses TRBV9 and TRBJ2-5; tentative D call: TRBD2 (6 bases). V was cut by 0 bases and J by 3 bases, with 9 bases left in between. Per the germline V gene, CDR1 is SGDLS and CDR2 is YYNGEE. This CDR3 comprises 14 residues.

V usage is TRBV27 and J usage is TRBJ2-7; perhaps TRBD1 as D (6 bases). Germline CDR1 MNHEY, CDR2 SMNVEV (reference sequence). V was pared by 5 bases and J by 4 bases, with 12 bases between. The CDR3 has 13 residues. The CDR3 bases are TGTGCCAGCAGTCGCAGGGGTTCTTACGAGCAGTACTTC. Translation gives CASSRRGSYEQYF.

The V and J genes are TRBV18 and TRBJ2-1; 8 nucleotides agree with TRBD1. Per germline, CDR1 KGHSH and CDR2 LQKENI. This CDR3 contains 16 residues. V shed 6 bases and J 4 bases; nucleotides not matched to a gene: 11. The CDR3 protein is CASSLVQGVGYNEQFF. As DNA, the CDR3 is TGTGCCAGCTCGCTTGTACAGGGGGTCGGTTACAATGAGCAGTTCTTC.

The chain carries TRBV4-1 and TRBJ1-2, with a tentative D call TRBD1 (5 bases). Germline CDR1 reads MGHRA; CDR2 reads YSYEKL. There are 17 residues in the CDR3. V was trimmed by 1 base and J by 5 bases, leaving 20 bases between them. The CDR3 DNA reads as TGCGCCAGCAGCCAAGTAAGGGCGGGACTGCAATCTTATGGCTACACCTTC. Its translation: CASSQVRAGLQSYGYTF.

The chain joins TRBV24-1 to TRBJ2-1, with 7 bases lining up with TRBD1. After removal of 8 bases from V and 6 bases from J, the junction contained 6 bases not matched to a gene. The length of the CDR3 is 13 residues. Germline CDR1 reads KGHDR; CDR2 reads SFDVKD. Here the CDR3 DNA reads TGTGCCACCAATACAGGGGTTGGCAATGAGCAGTTCTTC. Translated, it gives CATNTGVGNEQFF.

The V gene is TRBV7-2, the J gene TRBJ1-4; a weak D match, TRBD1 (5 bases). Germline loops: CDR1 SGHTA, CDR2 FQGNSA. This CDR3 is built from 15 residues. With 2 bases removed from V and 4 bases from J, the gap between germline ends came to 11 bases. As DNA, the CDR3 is TGTGCCAGCAGCTTATACAGACAGAGTAATGAAAAACTGTTTTTT. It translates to CASSLYRQSNEKLFF.

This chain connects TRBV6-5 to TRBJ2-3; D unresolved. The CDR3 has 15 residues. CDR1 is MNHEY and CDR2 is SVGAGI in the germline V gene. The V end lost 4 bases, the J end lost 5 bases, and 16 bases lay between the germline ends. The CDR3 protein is CASSSNLRSGDTQYF. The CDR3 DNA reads TGTGCCAGCAGTTCAAACCTGCGGTCGGGAGATACGCAGTATTTT.

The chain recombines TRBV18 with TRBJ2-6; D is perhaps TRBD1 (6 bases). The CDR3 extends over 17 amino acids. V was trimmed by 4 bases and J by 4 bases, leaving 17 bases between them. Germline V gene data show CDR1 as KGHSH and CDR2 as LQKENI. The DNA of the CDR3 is TGTGCCAGCTCACTATCTCGACAGGCCCCCGGGGCCAACGTCCTGACTTTC. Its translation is CASSLSRQAPGANVLTF.

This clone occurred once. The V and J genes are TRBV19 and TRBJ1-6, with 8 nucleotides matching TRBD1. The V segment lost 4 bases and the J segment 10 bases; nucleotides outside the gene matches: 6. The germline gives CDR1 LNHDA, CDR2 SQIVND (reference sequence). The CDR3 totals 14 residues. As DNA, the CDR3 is TGTGCCAGTAGTAGTTTACAGGGGGAATCACCCCTCCACTTT. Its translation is CASSSLQGESPLHF.

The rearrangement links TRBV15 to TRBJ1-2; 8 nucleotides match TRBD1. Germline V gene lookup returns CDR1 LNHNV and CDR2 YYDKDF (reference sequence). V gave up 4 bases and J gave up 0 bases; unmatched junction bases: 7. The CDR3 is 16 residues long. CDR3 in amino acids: CATSKGQGDANYGYTF. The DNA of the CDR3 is TGTGCCACCAGCAAAGGACAGGGAGACGCTAACTATGGCTACACCTTC.

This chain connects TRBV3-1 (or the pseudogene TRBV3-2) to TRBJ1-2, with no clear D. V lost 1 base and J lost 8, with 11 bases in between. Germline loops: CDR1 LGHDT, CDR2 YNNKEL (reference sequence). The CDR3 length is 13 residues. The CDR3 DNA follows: TGTGCCAGCAGCCAAGGCGGGCCGGGGGGCTACACCTTC. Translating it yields CASSQGGPGGYTF.

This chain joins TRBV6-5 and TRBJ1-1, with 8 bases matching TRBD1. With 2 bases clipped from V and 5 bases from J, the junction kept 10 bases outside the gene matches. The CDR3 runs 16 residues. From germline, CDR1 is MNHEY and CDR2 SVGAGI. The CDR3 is CASSYARGRPGTEAFF. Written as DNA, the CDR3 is TGTGCCAGCAGTTACGCCAGGGGGCGGCCGGGGACTGAAGCTTTCTTT.

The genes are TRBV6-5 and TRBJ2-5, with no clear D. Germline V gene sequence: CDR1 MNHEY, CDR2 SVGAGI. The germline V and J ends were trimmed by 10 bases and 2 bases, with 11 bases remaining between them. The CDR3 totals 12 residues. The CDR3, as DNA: TGTGCCACCGAAGACACTCAAGAGACCCAGTACTTC. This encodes CATEDTQETQYF.

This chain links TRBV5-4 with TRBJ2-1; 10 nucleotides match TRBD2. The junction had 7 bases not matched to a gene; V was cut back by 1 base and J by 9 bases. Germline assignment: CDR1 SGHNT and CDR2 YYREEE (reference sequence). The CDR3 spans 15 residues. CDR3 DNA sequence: TGTGCCAGCAGCTTGAGAAGCGGGAGGGCCGGTGAGCAGTTCTTC. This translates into CASSLRSGRAGEQFF.

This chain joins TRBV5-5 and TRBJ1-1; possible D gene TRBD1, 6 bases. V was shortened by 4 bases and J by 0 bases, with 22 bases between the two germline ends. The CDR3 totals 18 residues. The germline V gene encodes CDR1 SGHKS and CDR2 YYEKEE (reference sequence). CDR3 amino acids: CASSPTGTSFFMNTEAFF. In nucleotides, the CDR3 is TGTGCCAGCAGCCCGACAGGTACCTCCTTTTTCATGAACACTGAAGCTTTCTTT.

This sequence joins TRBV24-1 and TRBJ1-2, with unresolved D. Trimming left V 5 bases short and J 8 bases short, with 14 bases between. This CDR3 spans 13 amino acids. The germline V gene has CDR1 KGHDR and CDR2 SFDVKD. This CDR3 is CATSVRGWSGYTF. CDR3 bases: TGTGCCACCAGTGTCCGAGGGTGGTCGGGCTACACCTTC.

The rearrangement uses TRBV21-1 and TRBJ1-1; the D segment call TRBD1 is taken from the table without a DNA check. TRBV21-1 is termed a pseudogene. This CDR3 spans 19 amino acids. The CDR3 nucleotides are TGTGCCAGCAGCAAAGGGAGGCCCGGGACAGGGATACCGAACACTGAAGCTTTCTTT. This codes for CASSKGRPGTGIPNTEAFF.

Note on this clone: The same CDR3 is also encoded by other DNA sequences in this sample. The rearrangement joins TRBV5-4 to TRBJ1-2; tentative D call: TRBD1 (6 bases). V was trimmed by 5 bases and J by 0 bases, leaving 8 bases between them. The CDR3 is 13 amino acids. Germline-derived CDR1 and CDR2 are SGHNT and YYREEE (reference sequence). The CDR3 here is CASSRQANYGYTF. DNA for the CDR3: TGTGCCAGCAGTCGACAGGCTAACTATGGCTACACCTTC. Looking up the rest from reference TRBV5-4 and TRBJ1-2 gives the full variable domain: ETGVTQSPTHLIKTRGQQVTLRCSSQSGHNTVSWYQQALGQGPQFIFQYYREEENGRGNFPPRFSGLQFPNYSSELNVNALELDDSALYLCASSRQANYGYTFGSGTRLTVV.